The 11 T cell receptor beta chains in this list originate from one sample, sequenced in a study of PD-1 blockade in classical Hodgkin lymphoma. All patients experienced relapse after autologous stem cell transplantation, and brentuximab vedotin exposure was variable. Method: immunoSEQ multiplex PCR; TCRdb's copy keeps in-frame clones and lacks some. This table holds roughly 96,000 clones, approximately 92% found once. The specimen comprised peripheral blood mononuclear cells (PBMCs), sampled before the second cycle of nivolumab. The receptors were gathered from a human donor with classical Hodgkin lymphoma.

This clone was counted only a few times. This chain joins TRBV6-5 and TRBJ1-2, with D maybe TRBD1 (6 bases). This CDR3 contains 11 residues. V lost 7 bases and J 4 bases, leaving 7 bases between the germline ends. Germline assignment: CDR1 MNHEY and CDR2 SVGAGI. The CDR3 loop is CASKQGYGYTF. DNA of the CDR3: TGTGCCAGCAAACAGGGCTATGGCTACACCTTC.

This CDR3 is CASGGQGDYEQYF. The CDR3 coding sequence is TGTGCCAGTGGGGGACAGGGGGATTACGAGCAGTACTTC. V is TRBV27 and J is TRBJ2-7, with 11 bases aligning to TRBD1. The J segment lost 4 bases and the V segment lost 9 bases, leaving 5 bases of the junction unmatched. This CDR3 contains 13 residues. Germline-derived CDR1 and CDR2 are MNHEY and SMNVEV (reference sequence).

The chain recombines TRBV6-5 with TRBJ2-7; TRBD2 matches 7 bases. The J segment lost 4 bases and the V segment lost 0 bases, leaving 9 bases of the junction unmatched. Germline V gives CDR1 MNHEY, CDR2 SVGAGI. This CDR3 is 16 amino acids long. In DNA form, the CDR3 reads TGTGCCAGCAGTTACTCGCGCGGGAGTACGAAATACGAGCAGTACTTC. Its translation is CASSYSRGSTKYEQYF.

This sequence joins TRBV28 and TRBJ1-5; a possible D gene is TRBD1 (6 bases). Germline V gene data show CDR1 as MDHEN and CDR2 as SYDVKM. Trimming took off 3 bases at V and 2 bases at J, with 20 bases between the two ends. CDR3 length: 18 residues. The CDR3, as DNA: TGTGCCAGCAGTTTCCTTAGGATCAAACAGGGTGGCAATCAGCCCCAGCATTTT. It codes for CASSFLRIKQGGNQPQHF.

This chain connects TRBV6-5 to TRBJ2-7; D is undetermined. Trimming shortened V by 0 bases and J by 1 base, and 7 bases separated the two germline ends. CDR1 is MNHEY and CDR2 is SVGAGI in the germline V gene. This CDR3 region has 14 residues. The CDR3 spells CASSYSKVSYEQYF. CDR3 nucleotide sequence: TGTGCCAGCAGTTACTCTAAGGTATCCTACGAGCAGTACTTC.

The V gene is TRBV19, the J gene TRBJ2-1; TRBD2 matches at 8 bases. Trimming cost V 6 bases and J 1 base; bases outside gene matches: 5. The CDR3 has 15 residues. Per germline, CDR1 LNHDA and CDR2 SQIVND (reference sequence). The CDR3 protein is CASRKTSASYNEQFF. CDR3 nucleotide sequence: TGTGCCAGTAGGAAGACTAGCGCGTCCTACAATGAGCAGTTCTTC.

In DNA form, the CDR3 reads TGTGCCAGCAGTGAAGCGGGAGGTGATCAGCCCCAGCATTTT. Its translation: CASSEAGGDQPQHF. The V and J genes are TRBV6-1 and TRBJ1-5; D unclear. The V and J ends lost 0 bases and 5 bases respectively, with 8 bases between them. This CDR3 is 14 amino acids long. Germline V gene sequence: CDR1 MNHNS, CDR2 SASEGT.

This chain uses TRBV5-1 with TRBJ2-2; 8 bases map to TRBD2. The CDR3 sequence is 17 residues long. Germline V gene data show CDR1 as SGHRS and CDR2 as YFSETQ. V lost 0 bases, J lost 4 bases, and 8 bases stayed unmatched. The CDR3 sequence: CASSLVRAGDSTGELFF. The CDR3 DNA reads TGCGCCAGCAGCTTGGTTCGAGCGGGAGACAGCACCGGGGAGCTGTTTTTT.

V usage is TRBV27 and J usage is TRBJ2-7; D possibly corresponds to TRBD1 (6 bases). Germline CDR1 MNHEY, CDR2 SMNVEV (reference sequence). With 3 bases removed from V and 8 bases from J, the gap between germline ends came to 14 bases. There are 13 residues in the CDR3. The CDR3 DNA is TGTGCCAGCAGTTTTGGACGGACAGCGAAGCAGTACTTC. It yields the protein CASSFGRTAKQYF.

The V and J genes are TRBV19 and TRBJ2-3; 11 positions match TRBD2. Germline V CDR1 and CDR2: LNHDA, SQIVND (reference sequence). Germline trimming cut 5 bases from V and 6 bases from J; bases unmatched to any gene: 10. There are 16 residues in the CDR3. In DNA form, the CDR3 reads TGTGCCAGTAGTGATAGCGGGAGGGAAGAATGGGATACGCAGTATTTT. It codes for CASSDSGREEWDTQYF.

The chain employs TRBV6-5 and TRBJ2-3; tentative D call: TRBD2 (6 bases). CDR3 length: 15 amino acids. Trimming took 6 bases from V and 3 from J, leaving 16 bases between them. The germline V gene encodes CDR1 MNHEY and CDR2 SVGAGI. The CDR3 region has the DNA TGTGCCAGCAGAGGAGGAGCGGGTAATACAGATACGCAGTATTTT. The encoded protein is CASRGGAGNTDTQYF.